The TCR beta chain under discussion was sequenced for a study of early T cells in non-severe SARS-CoV-2 infection. Study-wide context: RNA in bulk from unsorted whole blood was sequenced, and chains were unpaired. Findings and limits, study-wide: VDJdb matching skewed toward anti-spike CD8 responses, missing private and CD4 specificities.

Each cDNA molecule carried a unique molecular identifier. TCRdb re-called the 5' RACE reads with MiXCR, one entry per CDR3 protein. The sample records tens of thousands of distinct CDR3 sequences, 4.5% to 6.5% being singletons. As regards this clonotype: As yet, its antigen is unknown.

The CDR3 length is 13 residues. Per the germline V gene, CDR1 is DFQATT and CDR2 is SNEGSKA (reference sequence). V lost 5 bases to trimming and J lost 0 bases; unmatched junction nucleotides: 4. The clonotype comes from an adult who was a healthcare worker with PCR-confirmed SARS-CoV-2 infection or an uninfected control (not recorded which). The chain employs TRBV20-1 and TRBJ2-7, with 7 bases lining up with TRBD1. The sequenced sample was whole blood. The CDR3 bases are TGCAGTGCTGCCAGACAGGGCTCCTACGAGCAGTACTTC. Translated, it gives CSAARQGSYEQYF.